This is a list of T cell receptor beta chains from one sample in a study of identical twins. TCRdb analysed the 5' RACE reads with MiXCR anew, one entry per CDR3 protein. The sample has around 220,000 distinct CDR3 sequences, approximately 10% seen once; the top ten hold 10%. Source material: memory T cells sorted from blood. The receptors were sampled from a middle-aged man in good health. Both conserved end residues are part of each CDR3. D genes are given only for firm matches. A clone size is listed for some rows: how often the clone was seen (once, few, many), or a class if it is expanded.

>few|-|TRBV20-1|TRBJ1-2
CSASFGTDYGYTF
TGCAGTGCTTCCTTCGGGACGGACTATGGCTACACCTTC
>few|-|TRBV4-2|TRBJ1-2
CASSQGYPYGYTF
TGTGCCAGCAGCCAAGGGTATCCCTATGGCTACACCTTC
>many|TRBD1|TRBV5-1|TRBJ2-1
CASSLSGTGDEQFF
TGCGCCAGCAGCTTGTCGGGGACAGGGGATGAGCAGTTCTTC
>many|-|TRBV20-1|TRBJ2-5
CSAKPSGTGQETQYF
TGCAGTGCAAAGCCTTCTGGGACCGGCCAAGAGACCCAGTACTTC
>many|-|TRBV6-1|TRBJ1-1
CASSDRVNTEAFF
TGTGCCAGCAGTGACAGAGTTAACACTGAAGCTTTCTTT
>-|TRBD1|TRBV28|TRBJ2-5
CASSYTIRMGQAQETQYF
TGTGCCAGCAGTTACACTATACGAATGGGACAGGCCCAAGAGACCCAGTACTTC
>few|-|TRBV20-1|TRBJ1-5
CSARGTDHSNQPQHF
TGCAGTGCTAGAGGGACGGACCATAGCAATCAGCCCCAGCATTTT
>many|TRBD2|TRBV11-2|TRBJ2-3
CASKRTSGGSGYSTDTQYF
TGTGCCAGCAAGCGCACTAGCGGGGGATCAGGGTATAGCACAGATACGCAGTATTTT
>many|TRBD1|TRBV20-1|TRBJ1-5
CSAREIGQGALQPQHF
TGCAGTGCTAGAGAGATCGGACAGGGGGCCCTTCAGCCCCAGCATTTT
>many|-|TRBV18|TRBJ1-2
CASSPRRERNGYTF
TGTGCCAGCTCACCACGGAGGGAAAGAAATGGCTACACCTTC
>-|-|TRBV11-2|TRBJ2-7
CASSRSSNGAYEQYF
TGTGCCAGCAGCAGATCTAGCAATGGAGCCTACGAGCAGTACTTC
>many|TRBD1|TRBV20-1|TRBJ1-4
CSVPGQVNEKLFF
TGCAGTGTCCCGGGACAGGTTAATGAAAAACTGTTTTTT
>many|TRBD1|TRBV5-1|TRBJ2-1
CASTMGQGDGNEQFF
TGCGCCAGCACTATGGGACAGGGTGACGGGAATGAGCAGTTCTTC
>few|-|TRBV20-1|TRBJ1-1
CSARDGQGITEAFF
TGCAGTGCTAGAGATGGGCAGGGAATCACTGAAGCTTTCTTT